In its sample, the clone carrying this T cell receptor (beta chain) is medium-sized. No antigen is known for it. The CDR3 covers 17 residues. The germline V gene encodes CDR1 SGHRS and CDR2 YFSETQ. V was shortened by 4 bases and J by 0 bases, with 19 bases between the two germline ends. TCRdb reanalyzed the PCR reads with MiXCR. The profile covers some 28,000 clones, with more than 20% appearing a single time and more than 2% taken by the ten largest. The data belong to a study of metastatic and nonmetastatic thyroid tumors. Study-level results: Benign nodules reportedly had significantly lower TCR beta diversity than malignant thyroid tumors in blood and tumor.

Every patient underwent thyroid surgery untreated. Sequencing input: blood. The rearrangement joins TRBV5-1 to TRBJ1-2; possibly TRBD1 for D (6 bases). This sequence originates from a female donor with papillary thyroid cancer or a benign thyroid nodule (not recorded which). Some clones in this sample may be carry-over from other donors' samples. The CDR3 DNA reads as TGCGCCAGCAGCAGCCTTAGGACAGTCTCTCCTAACTATGGCTACACCTTC. Amino acids: CASSSLRTVSPNYGYTF.